The present T cell receptor beta chain was sequenced within a study of blood T cell repertoires in COVID-19. Study as a whole: Some COVID-19 samples were acute and others convalescent; all came from the United States, Italy and Spain.

The Seattle site enrolled patients during active infection and followed them longitudinally. Germline V gene lookup returns CDR1 MNHEY and CDR2 SVGAGI. With 7 bases clipped from V and 4 bases from J, the junction kept 9 bases outside the gene matches. The CDR3 is made up of 14 amino acids. Per the authors' pipeline: Nucleated cell number was recorded as an estimate derived from reference gene primer amplification. Here immunoSEQ multiplex PCR was the method, and the copy in TCRdb shows in-frame clones only, minus some. V and J calls and clone size are as listed in that table; D and trimming were resolved from the DNA. The sample includes about 240,000 clones, about four fifths of them seen just once.

The sequenced sample was peripheral blood. The chain recombines TRBV6-5 with TRBJ1-2; TRBD1 matches at 7 bases. This clonotype was obtained from a woman over 75 with COVID-19, enrolled during active disease. In DNA, the CDR3 is TGTGCCAGCATGACCGCTGGGGACAGCTATGGCTACACCTTC. It is translated as CASMTAGDSYGYTF.